These T cell receptor beta chains were read from a single sample in a study of CD8 T cells in ankylosing spondylitis. TCRdb used MiXCR to reprocess the 5' RACE reads, holding one entry per CDR3 protein. The repertoire includes about 510,000 distinct CDR3 sequences, 5.3% of them detected once, and under 4.5% sits in the top ten. Sequenced material: blood, either unsorted or a sorted T cell fraction (not recorded which). The receptors come from a male donor with ankylosing spondylitis. Each CDR3 is given with its conserved first and last residue. Each record gives: clone size, V gene, D gene, J gene, CDR3 DNA, CDR3 protein. A D gene is named only where the DNA matches it firmly. The size field is filled for only some rows; it gives once, few, many or a size class.

clone_size: many; v_call: TRBV4-2; d_call: TRBD2; j_call: TRBJ2-3; cdr3_nt: TGTGCCAGCAGCCAACCACTAGCGGGAGGGACGACAGATACGCAGTATTTT; cdr3_aa: CASSQPLAGGTTDTQYF
clone_size: many; v_call: TRBV12-3/TRBV12-4; d_call: -; j_call: TRBJ1-1; cdr3_nt: TGTGCCAGCATCGGTCGGGGGAACGCTGAAGCTTTCTTT; cdr3_aa: CASIGRGNAEAFF
clone_size: -; v_call: TRBV4-3; d_call: -; j_call: TRBJ2-2; cdr3_nt: TGCGCCAGCAGCCAACTTGGGCCAGATCGCACCGGGGAGCTGTTTTTT; cdr3_aa: CASSQLGPDRTGELFF
clone_size: many; v_call: TRBV7-2; d_call: TRBD1; j_call: TRBJ1-2; cdr3_nt: TGTGCCAGCGGACAGGGGGGAATATATGGCTACACCTTC; cdr3_aa: CASGQGGIYGYTF
clone_size: many; v_call: TRBV10-3; d_call: -; j_call: TRBJ1-2; cdr3_nt: TGTGCCATCACGGGAGACAGCAACTATGGCTACACCTTC; cdr3_aa: CAITGDSNYGYTF
clone_size: -; v_call: TRBV5-6; d_call: -; j_call: TRBJ2-1; cdr3_nt: TGTGCCAGCAGCTGGAGGGTTAGGTGGGGCTCCTACAATGAGCAGTTCTTC; cdr3_aa: CASSWRVRWGSYNEQFF
clone_size: many; v_call: TRBV5-1; d_call: -; j_call: TRBJ2-5; cdr3_nt: TGCGCCAGCAGCTTTGGGGGTACCCAAGAGACCCAGTACTTC; cdr3_aa: CASSFGGTQETQYF
clone_size: many; v_call: TRBV4-1; d_call: -; j_call: TRBJ1-1; cdr3_nt: TGCGCCAGCAGCCAGCGCCCGGGGGGGAGCACTGAAGCTTTCTTT; cdr3_aa: CASSQRPGGSTEAFF
clone_size: many; v_call: TRBV6-2/TRBV6-3; d_call: -; j_call: TRBJ1-5; cdr3_nt: TGTGCCAGCAGCTCGACGGGGGAGCGTCAGCCCCAGCATTTT; cdr3_aa: CASSSTGERQPQHF
clone_size: -; v_call: TRBV5-1; d_call: -; j_call: TRBJ2-7; cdr3_nt: TGCGCCAGCAGCAAGGACCCGAGCTCCTACGAGCAGTACTTC; cdr3_aa: CASSKDPSSYEQYF
clone_size: few; v_call: TRBV11-2; d_call: -; j_call: TRBJ2-1; cdr3_nt: TGTGCCAGCAGCTTATTCGGGACGACCTACAATGAGCAGTTCTTC; cdr3_aa: CASSLFGTTYNEQFF
clone_size: few; v_call: TRBV20-1; d_call: TRBD2; j_call: TRBJ2-5; cdr3_nt: TGCAGTGCGGCCGGGACTATACTGCAAGAGACCCAGTACTTC; cdr3_aa: CSAAGTILQETQYF
clone_size: few; v_call: TRBV12-3/TRBV12-4; d_call: -; j_call: TRBJ2-5; cdr3_nt: TGTGCCACCGGACAGAAAGAAGAGACCCAGTACTTC; cdr3_aa: CATGQKEETQYF
clone_size: -; v_call: TRBV7-6; d_call: -; j_call: TRBJ2-1; cdr3_nt: TGTGCCAGCAGCTTAACAACAACCGGCTACAATGAGCAGTTCTTC; cdr3_aa: CASSLTTTGYNEQFF
clone_size: few; v_call: TRBV7-2; d_call: -; j_call: TRBJ1-2; cdr3_nt: TGTGCCAGCAGCTTAGAAAGGGGCCTCTACACCTTC; cdr3_aa: CASSLERGLYTF
clone_size: -; v_call: TRBV6-1; d_call: TRBD1; j_call: TRBJ2-2; cdr3_nt: TGTGCCAGCAGCACACAGGGGGCTGGTACCGGGGAGCTGTTTTTT; cdr3_aa: CASSTQGAGTGELFF